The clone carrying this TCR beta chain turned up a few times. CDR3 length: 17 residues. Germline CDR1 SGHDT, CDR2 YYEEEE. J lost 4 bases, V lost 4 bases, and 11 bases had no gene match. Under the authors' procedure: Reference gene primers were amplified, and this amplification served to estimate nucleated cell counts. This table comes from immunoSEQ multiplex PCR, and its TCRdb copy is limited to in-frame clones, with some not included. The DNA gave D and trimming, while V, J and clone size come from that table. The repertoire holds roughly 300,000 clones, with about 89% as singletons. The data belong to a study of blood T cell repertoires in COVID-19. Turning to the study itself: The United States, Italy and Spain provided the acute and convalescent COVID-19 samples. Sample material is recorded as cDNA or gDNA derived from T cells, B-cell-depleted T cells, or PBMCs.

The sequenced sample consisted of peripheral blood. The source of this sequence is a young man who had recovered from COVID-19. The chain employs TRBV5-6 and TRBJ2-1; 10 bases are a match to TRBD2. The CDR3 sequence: CASSHKVLAGAYNEQFF. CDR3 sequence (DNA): TGTGCCAGCAGCCACAAAGTCCTAGCGGGGGCATACAATGAGCAGTTCTTC.